A selection of T cell receptor beta chains follows, all from one sample in a study of shared clonotypes between healthy human individuals. Sequencing was performed with immunoSEQ multiplex PCR; in TCRdb, only in-frame clones are kept and a portion is missing. The sample consists of fewer than 1.6 million clones, 98% to 99% of them appearing once. The sequencing input was naive CD4+ T cells sorted from blood. These TCRs come from a man aged 25 to 40 in good health. The CDR3 runs from the conserved cysteine through the conserved F or W. A D gene is named only where the DNA matches it firmly. Some rows mark clone size as missing; the rest say once, few, many or name a class of expanded clone.

J gene: TRBJ2-7; clone size: -; V gene: TRBV5-6; D gene: TRBD1; CDR3 DNA: TGTGCCAGCAGCTTGCCGCGACAGGGGCGAGACGAGCAGTACTTC; CDR3 protein: CASSLPRQGRDEQYF
J gene: TRBJ2-5; clone size: -; V gene: TRBV10-3; D gene: -; CDR3 DNA: TGTGCCATCAGTGAGAGACAGGTACAAGAGACCCAGTACTTC; CDR3 protein: CAISERQVQETQYF
J gene: TRBJ2-1; clone size: -; V gene: TRBV7-9; D gene: TRBD2; CDR3 DNA: TGTGCCAGCAGCCCGGGACTAGCGGGAAATGAGCAGTTCTTC; CDR3 protein: CASSPGLAGNEQFF
J gene: TRBJ2-7; clone size: -; V gene: TRBV27; D gene: -; CDR3 DNA: TGTGCCAGCAGTTTTCGCCTCTACAGGGAGGGCTACGAGCAGTACTTC; CDR3 protein: CASSFRLYREGYEQYF
J gene: TRBJ2-2; clone size: -; V gene: TRBV4-2; D gene: TRBD2; CDR3 DNA: TGTGCCAGCAGCCAAACGGGACTAGACTCCGGGGAGCTGTTTTTT; CDR3 protein: CASSQTGLDSGELFF
J gene: TRBJ2-1; clone size: -; V gene: TRBV10-1; D gene: -; CDR3 DNA: TGCGCCAGCAGTGAGGGGCCGCTTAATGAGCAGTTCTTC; CDR3 protein: CASSEGPLNEQFF
J gene: TRBJ2-7; clone size: once; V gene: TRBV2; D gene: -; CDR3 DNA: TGTGCCAGCAGCCGGGACGGGAACTACGAGCAGTACTTC; CDR3 protein: CASSRDGNYEQYF
J gene: TRBJ2-5; clone size: -; V gene: TRBV7-9; D gene: -; CDR3 DNA: TGTGCCAGCAGCTTAAGAGAGTTAAGAGAGACCCAGTACTTC; CDR3 protein: CASSLRELRETQYF
J gene: TRBJ1-4; clone size: -; V gene: TRBV7-9; D gene: -; CDR3 DNA: TGTGCCAGCAGCCCACGGACAGTTGAAAAACTGTTTTTT; CDR3 protein: CASSPRTVEKLFF
J gene: TRBJ1-3; clone size: few; V gene: TRBV19; D gene: -; CDR3 DNA: TGTGCCAGTAGTATAGTTGGAGGGTCCGGAAACACCATATATTTT; CDR3 protein: CASSIVGGSGNTIYF
J gene: TRBJ2-2; clone size: -; V gene: TRBV10-1; D gene: TRBD2; CDR3 DNA: TGCGCCAGCAGTGAGTCCGGGCTAGCGGGAGTCTCCGGGGAGCTGTTTTTT; CDR3 protein: CASSESGLAGVSGELFF
J gene: TRBJ1-2; clone size: -; V gene: TRBV4-3; D gene: -; CDR3 DNA: TGCGCCAGCAGCCAAGATTATACGGCAGAAAACTATGGCTACACCTTC; CDR3 protein: CASSQDYTAENYGYTF
J gene: TRBJ2-1; clone size: -; V gene: TRBV15; D gene: -; CDR3 DNA: TGTGCCACCAGCAGAGATCTTGGGAGCTCCTACAATGAGCAGTTCTTC; CDR3 protein: CATSRDLGSSYNEQFF
J gene: TRBJ2-3; clone size: -; V gene: TRBV6-1; D gene: TRBD1; CDR3 DNA: TGTGCCAGCAGGAAACAGGGGTCGAGCACAGATACGCAGTATTTT; CDR3 protein: CASRKQGSSTDTQYF
J gene: TRBJ2-1; clone size: -; V gene: TRBV18; D gene: TRBD1; CDR3 DNA: TGTGCCAGTAACAGACAGGGGGCGACCGGGCAGTTCTTC; CDR3 protein: CASNRQGATGQFF
J gene: TRBJ2-7; clone size: -; V gene: TRBV2; D gene: -; CDR3 DNA: TGTGCCAGCAGTGGGTCCTACGAGCAGTACTTC; CDR3 protein: CASSGSYEQYF
J gene: TRBJ1-5; clone size: -; V gene: TRBV2; D gene: -; CDR3 DNA: TGTGCCAGCAGTGCGTCGTATAGCAATCAGCCCCAGCATTTT; CDR3 protein: CASSASYSNQPQHF
J gene: TRBJ1-1; clone size: -; V gene: TRBV6-5; D gene: TRBD1; CDR3 DNA: TGTGCCAGCAGCTCGACAGGGCCTGAAGCTTTCTTT; CDR3 protein: CASSSTGPEAFF